This T cell receptor beta chain originates from a study of blood T cell repertoires in COVID-19. Libraries were prepared by immunoSEQ multiplex PCR; TCRdb keeps only in-frame clonotypes and omits some of them. Here the sample spans about 170,000 clones, approximately 80% being singletons. Germline-derived CDR1 and CDR2 are SGHRS and YFSETQ. The CDR3 loop spans 15 amino acids. V shed 4 bases, J shed 8 bases, and the junction held 10 bases outside the gene matches. This clone was counted once. Sample: PBMCs or T cells enriched from blood (not recorded which). The chain recombines TRBV5-1 with TRBJ2-2; 8 bases align to TRBD2. This TCR derives from a middle-aged man who had recovered from COVID-19. The CDR3 DNA follows: TGCGCCAGCAGCGCGGACGGGGGGGCGTCGGGGGAGCTGTTTTTT. Its translation is CASSADGGASGELFF. Drawing the rest from reference TRBV5-1 and TRBJ2-2, the complete variable domain is KAGVTQTPRYLIKTRGQQVTLSCSPISGHRSVSWYQQTPGQGLQFLFEYFSETQRNKGNFPGRFSGRQFSNSRSEMNVSTLELGDSALYLCASSADGGASGELFFGEGSRLTVL.